This is a list of T cell receptor beta chains from one sample in a study of blood T cell repertoires in COVID-19. Measured with immunoSEQ multiplex PCR; TCRdb has only the in-frame clones, and not every one. This table has around 620,000 clones, around 89% appearing once. Material for sequencing was peripheral blood. These receptors were collected from a woman younger than 35 with acute or convalescent COVID-19. Each CDR3 is given with its conserved first and last residue. The D gene is left open where the match is weak. Some rows mark clone size as missing; the rest say once, few, many or name a class of expanded clone.

. | TRBJ1-5 | TRBD1 | TRBV3-1/TRBV3-2 | CASSQGDRGLNQPQHF | TGTGCCAGCAGCCAAGGGGACAGGGGGCTTAATCAGCCCCAGCATTTT
. | TRBJ1-6 | . | TRBV11-2 | CASSRDRRYNSPLHF | TGTGCCAGCAGCAGAGACAGGCGATATAATTCACCCCTCCACTTT
. | TRBJ2-2 | TRBD1 | TRBV7-6 | CASSPRTGENTGELFF | TGTGCCAGCAGCCCCCGGACAGGAGAGAACACCGGGGAGCTGTTTTTT
. | TRBJ1-4 | TRBD1 | TRBV7-9 | CASTRDRGFATNEKLFF | TGTGCCAGCACTCGGGACAGGGGGTTTGCAACTAATGAAAAACTGTTTTTT
. | TRBJ1-2 | . | TRBV3-1/TRBV3-2 | CASSQEYGAYYGYTF | TGTGCCAGCAGCCAAGAATATGGGGCGTACTATGGCTACACCTTC
. | TRBJ1-2 | . | TRBV5-6 | CASSFPGANYGYTF | TGTGCCAGCAGCTTTCCAGGGGCTAACTATGGCTACACCTTC
. | TRBJ2-1 | . | TRBV10-3 | CAISESRGRGDGNEQFF | TGTGCCATCAGTGAGTCCCGAGGCAGGGGAGATGGGAATGAGCAGTTCTTC
. | TRBJ2-7 | TRBD1 | TRBV6-5 | CASGRGTGWYEQYF | TGTGCCAGCGGAAGAGGGACAGGGTGGTACGAGCAGTACTTC
. | TRBJ2-2 | . | TRBV7-2 | CASSFDKGDGELFF | TGTGCCAGCAGCTTCGACAAGGGGGACGGGGAGCTGTTTTTT
. | TRBJ2-3 | . | TRBV7-9 | CASSWASAGDTQYF | TGTGCCAGCAGCTGGGCCTCAGCGGGAGATACGCAGTATTTT
. | TRBJ2-7 | TRBD1 | TRBV27 | CASWTGGVWEQYF | TGTGCCAGTTGGACAGGGGGCGTGTGGGAGCAGTACTTC
. | TRBJ1-1 | TRBD1 | TRBV3-1/TRBV3-2 | CASSRGIATGGAGAFF | TGTGCCAGCAGCCGGGGCATAGCGACAGGGGGGGCGGGAGCTTTCTTT
once | TRBJ1-2 | . | TRBV6-4 | CATVEGPYGYTF | TGTGCCACAGTGGAGGGGCCCTATGGCTACACCTTC
. | TRBJ2-7 | TRBD1 | TRBV27 | CASNPGTASYEQYF | TGTGCCAGCAACCCCGGGACAGCATCCTACGAGCAGTACTTC
. | TRBJ2-1 | . | TRBV6-5 | CASSSLSDRHYNEQFF | TGTGCCAGCAGTTCCCTTTCGGACAGACACTACAATGAGCAGTTCTTC
few | TRBJ1-3 | TRBD1 | TRBV30 | CAWRDFTGQTGLSGNTIYF | TGTGCCTGGAGGGACTTCACGGGACAGACAGGCCTCTCTGGAAACACCATATATTTT
once | TRBJ1-1 | . | TRBV4-3 | CASSQDNRVWGTEAFF | TGCGCCAGCAGCCAGGATAACAGGGTTTGGGGGACTGAAGCTTTCTTT
once | TRBJ1-1 | TRBD1 | TRBV5-3 | CARRTGTGGAEAFF | TGTGCCAGAAGGACCGGGACAGGGGGGGCTGAAGCTTTCTTT
. | TRBJ1-6 | . | TRBV7-2 | CASSFFGRFFPNSPLHF | TGTGCCAGCAGCTTTTTTGGCCGTTTTTTCCCTAATTCACCCCTCCACTTT
. | TRBJ2-2 | . | TRBV7-3 | CASSLEGGDTGELFF | TGTGCCAGCAGCCTTGAAGGGGGTGACACCGGGGAGCTGTTTTTT
once | TRBJ2-3 | . | TRBV11-2 | CASSPFLWGGTDTQYF | TGTGCCAGCAGCCCTTTCCTCTGGGGAGGCACAGATACGCAGTATTTT
. | TRBJ2-7 | TRBD1 | TRBV27 | CASSFQGQTYEQYF | TGTGCCAGCAGTTTCCAGGGACAGACCTACGAGCAGTACTTC
. | TRBJ1-5 | . | TRBV10-3 | CATEAGLGQPQHF | TGTGCCACGGAGGCGGGGCTGGGGCAGCCCCAGCATTTT
. | TRBJ2-3 | . | TRBV5-1 | CASSLEGAGGDTQYF | TGCGCCAGCAGCTTGGAGGGGGCCGGGGGTGATACGCAGTATTTT
. | TRBJ1-6 | . | TRBV20-1 | CSASLGGSSYNSPLHF | TGCAGTGCTAGTCTCGGGGGGAGTTCCTATAATTCACCCCTCCACTTT
. | TRBJ1-1 | . | TRBV29-1 | CSVSQGMNTEAFF | TGCAGCGTGTCTCAGGGAATGAACACTGAAGCTTTCTTT
. | TRBJ2-3 | . | TRBV5-1 | CASNGPSDSTDTQYF | TGCGCCAGCAACGGGCCTAGCGACTCCACAGATACGCAGTATTTT
. | TRBJ1-6 | . | TRBV6-5 | CAAGGTGHSPLHF | TGTGCCGCGGGAGGGACGGGACATTCACCCCTCCACTTT
. | TRBJ2-2 | TRBD2 | TRBV7-7 | CASSFQTSGSTVGAGELFF | TGTGCCAGCAGCTTCCAGACTAGCGGATCGACCGTGGGGGCCGGGGAGCTGTTTTTT
. | TRBJ1-1 | . | TRBV6-2/TRBV6-3 | CASSPTGFTEAFF | TGTGCCAGCAGTCCCACAGGGTTCACTGAAGCTTTCTTT
once | TRBJ1-2 | TRBD1 | TRBV3-1/TRBV3-2 | CASSHPSGQGNYGYTF | TGTGCCAGCAGCCATCCAAGCGGACAGGGGAACTATGGCTACACCTTC
. | TRBJ1-2 | . | TRBV6-5 | CASRKTPGGYTF | TGTGCCAGCAGAAAAACACCGGGGGGCTACACCTTC
. | TRBJ2-2 | . | TRBV9 | CASSVSPGGNTGELFF | TGTGCCAGCAGCGTATCGCCCGGGGGAAACACCGGGGAGCTGTTTTTT
. | TRBJ2-3 | TRBD2 | TRBV6-4 | CASSETSGGTDTQYF | TGTGCCAGCAGTGAAACTAGCGGTGGCACAGATACGCAGTATTTT
. | TRBJ1-4 | . | TRBV6-5 | CASRPGKRRLFF | TGTGCCAGCAGGCCGGGAAAGAGAAGGCTGTTTTTT
. | TRBJ2-5 | TRBD2 | TRBV28 | CASSLGGRQETQYF | TGTGCCAGCAGTTTGGGAGGGCGCCAAGAGACCCAGTACTTC
. | TRBJ1-5 | . | TRBV7-2 | CASTPDPAGQPQHF | TGTGCCAGCACCCCAGACCCCGCGGGGCAGCCCCAGCATTTT
. | TRBJ1-2 | TRBD1 | TRBV24-1 | CATSERQGTLYGYTF | TGTGCCACCAGTGAGAGACAGGGGACCCTCTATGGCTACACCTTC
. | TRBJ1-6 | TRBD1 | TRBV18 | CASSPTGRGHNSPLHF | TGTGCCAGCTCACCGACAGGGAGAGGGCATAATTCACCCCTCCACTTT